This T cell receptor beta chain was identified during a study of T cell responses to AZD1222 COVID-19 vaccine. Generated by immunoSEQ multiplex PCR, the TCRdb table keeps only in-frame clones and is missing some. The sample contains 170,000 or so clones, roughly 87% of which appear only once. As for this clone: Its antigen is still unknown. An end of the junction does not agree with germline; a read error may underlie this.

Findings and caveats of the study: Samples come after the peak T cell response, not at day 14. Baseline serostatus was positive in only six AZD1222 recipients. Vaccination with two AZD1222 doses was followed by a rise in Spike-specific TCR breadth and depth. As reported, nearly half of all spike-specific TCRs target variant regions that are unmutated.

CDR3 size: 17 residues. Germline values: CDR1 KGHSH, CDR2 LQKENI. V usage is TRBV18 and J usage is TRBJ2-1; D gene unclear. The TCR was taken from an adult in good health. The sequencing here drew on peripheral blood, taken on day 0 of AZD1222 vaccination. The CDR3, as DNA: TGTGCCAGCTCTCCACCTATGGCTAGATCCGGCTACAATGAGCAGTTCTTC. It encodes CASSPPMARSGYNEQFF.